This paragraph reports one T cell receptor (beta chain). Its antigen is undetermined. Genomic DNA acted as the template from which TCR beta VDJ combination and CDR3 sequence profiling were carried out. Using its own MiXCR run on the reads, TCRdb lists one record per CDR3 protein. The sample lists 170,000 or so distinct CDR3 sequences; 48% were seen once. Patients chosen for sequencing had CD8+CD57+ cells that had expanded, as shown by flow cytometry. Deletions cut 11 bases from V and 2 bases from J, with 12 bases between. The CDR3 is 12 residues long. Germline V gene data show CDR1 as SNHLY and CDR2 as FYNNEI. This specimen comes from a study of CD8+CD57+ T cells in acquired aplastic anemia. Study-level results: The CD8+ Simpson's diversity of patients and controls was not significantly different. Overlap between patients and controls comprised roughly 28 CD8+ CDR3 sequences.

Sequenced input: sorted CD4+, CD8+, or CD8+CD57+ T cells (not recorded which) from PBMCs. J is TRBJ1-2 and V is TRBV2; D call uncertain. This TCR was sampled from a human donor with aplastic anemia. The CDR3 bases are TGTGCCTCCACGGACGGAAACTATGGCTACACCTTC. This translates into CASTDGNYGYTF. The whole variable domain, remainder taken from reference TRBV2 and TRBJ1-2, is EPEVTQTPSHQVTQMGQEVILRCVPISNHLYFYWYRQILGQKVEFLVSFYNNEISEKSEIFDDQFSVERPDGSNFTLKIRSTKLEDSAMYFCASTDGNYGYTFGSGTRLTVV.